The 28 T cell receptor beta chains in this list originate from one sample, sequenced in a study of siplizumab effects on memory and regulatory T cells. TCRdb's copy holds only in-frame clones and misses some; the assay was immunoSEQ multiplex PCR. This table has roughly 26,000 clones, 84% appearing once. Sequencing was carried out using memory CD4+ T cells sorted from blood. The source is a human donor in good health.

V gene TRBV18 combines with J gene TRBJ1-6; perhaps TRBD1 as D (5 bases). Germline values: CDR1 KGHSH, CDR2 LQKENI. This CDR3 region has 13 residues. Trimming removed 4 bases at V and 8 bases at J, with 9 bases between. The CDR3, as DNA: TGTGCCAGCTCACTCCTCAGGGATTCACCCCTCCACTTT. This gives the protein CASSLLRDSPLHF.

The chain recombines TRBV27 with TRBJ2-1; 7 nucleotides agree with TRBD1. With V trimmed by 4 bases and J by 1 base, 4 bases remained unmatched. Germline loops: CDR1 MNHEY, CDR2 SMNVEV (reference sequence). CDR3 length equals 15 residues. The CDR3 loop reads CASSSAGGSYNEQFF. CDR3 DNA: TGTGCCAGCAGTTCGGCAGGGGGTTCCTACAATGAGCAGTTCTTC.

The genes are TRBV4-2 and TRBJ1-5, with a tentative D call TRBD1 (5 bases). CDR1 and CDR2 (germline): LGHNA, YNFKEQ. V shed 6 bases and J shed 3 bases, with 12 bases lying between them. This CDR3 region has 14 residues. In DNA, the CDR3 is TGTGCCAGCAGTGGGAGGGGCCCCAATCAGCCCCAGCATTTT. Translating it yields CASSGRGPNQPQHF.

V is TRBV6-5 and J is TRBJ1-1, with D unclear. The CDR3 runs 12 residues. Germline lookup yields CDR1 MNHEY and CDR2 SVGAGI. V gave up 6 bases and J gave up 10 bases, with 15 bases separating them. CDR3 residues: CASSLGRTRAFF. Here the CDR3 DNA reads TGTGCCAGCAGCCTAGGACGAACCCGAGCTTTCTTT.

The V gene is TRBV7-3, the J gene TRBJ2-5, with 9 positions matching TRBD2. The V segment lost 1 base and the J segment 2 bases; nucleotides outside the gene matches: 5. Germline CDR1 is SGHTA and CDR2 is FQGTGA. CDR3 length: 16 amino acids. CDR3 sequence: CASSLSSGSGQETQYF. The CDR3 coding sequence is TGTGCCAGCAGCTTAAGTAGCGGGAGCGGGCAAGAGACCCAGTACTTC.

This clone appeared once. This sequence joins TRBV7-9 and TRBJ2-3; 7 nucleotides agree with TRBD1. Germline V gives CDR1 SEHNR, CDR2 FQNEAQ (reference sequence). Trimming took 4 bases from V and 1 from J; bases not matched to a gene: 5. The CDR3 is 15 amino acids. The CDR3 loop reads CASSSDRDGTDTQYF. In nucleotides, the CDR3 is TGTGCCAGCAGCTCAGACAGGGATGGCACAGATACGCAGTATTTT.

The chain recombines TRBV6-1 with TRBJ2-7; 8 nucleotides align to TRBD1. CDR3 length: 14 amino acids. Germline V gene lookup returns CDR1 MNHNS and CDR2 SASEGT. V lost 7 bases, J lost 5 bases, and 10 bases stayed unmatched. The CDR3 reads CASTSGDRGHEQYF. CDR3 DNA: TGTGCCAGCACGAGCGGCGACAGGGGCCACGAGCAGTACTTC.

This sequence joins TRBV11-1 and TRBJ2-1; 8 positions match TRBD1. The V gene end was trimmed by 3 bases and the J gene end by 8 bases; junction bases not matched to a gene: 9. This CDR3 has 15 residues. CDR1 is SGHAT and CDR2 is FQDESV in the germline V gene (reference sequence). This CDR3 reads CASSFRTGLFDEQFF. CDR3 bases: TGTGCCAGCAGCTTCAGGACAGGGTTGTTCGATGAGCAGTTCTTC.

The chain links TRBV4-3 to TRBJ2-1; D might be TRBD2 (5 bases). This CDR3 has 16 amino acids. The V end was cut by 3 bases, the J end by 5 bases, with 17 bases between. CDR1 is LGHNA, CDR2 YSLEER, per germline. The CDR3 DNA reads as TGCGCCAGCAGCCATGGCGGAGGTCTAGCTCACAATGAGCAGTTCTTC. It codes for CASSHGGGLAHNEQFF.

As DNA, the CDR3 is TGTGCCAGCAATAGATTCTCGGCGGACGGAAAACTGTTTTTT. Its translation: CASNRFSADGKLFF. The rearrangement uses TRBV6-1 and TRBJ1-4; D unresolved. Germline V gene sequence: CDR1 MNHNS, CDR2 SASEGT. The ends were cut back, 7 bases at V and 10 bases at J, with 19 bases in the middle. CDR3 length equals 14 residues.

The gene calls are TRBV28 and TRBJ2-7; TRBD2 aligns across 11 bases. The CDR3 is 16 residues long. The junction had 6 bases not matched to a gene; V was cut back by 4 bases and J by 1 base. Germline V gene data show CDR1 as MDHEN and CDR2 as SYDVKM. This CDR3 reads CASSSRGLAGSYEQYF. CDR3 DNA sequence: TGTGCCAGCAGTTCCCGAGGACTAGCGGGTTCCTACGAGCAGTACTTC.

V usage is TRBV5-1 and J usage is TRBJ2-7; tentative D call: TRBD1 (6 bases). Deletions cut 3 bases from V and 12 bases from J, with 22 bases between. This CDR3 has 14 residues. Germline values: CDR1 SGHRS, CDR2 YFSETQ. The CDR3: CASSSFRDNKGRYF. As DNA, the CDR3 is TGCGCCAGCAGCTCCTTCCGGGACAACAAAGGACGGTACTTC. The full variable domain, its missing parts supplied by reference TRBV5-1 and TRBJ2-7, is KAGVTQTPRYLIKTRGQQVTLSCSPISGHRSVSWYQQTPGQGLQFLFEYFSETQRNKGNFPGRFSGRQFSNSRSEMNVSTLELGDSALYLCASSSFRDNKGRYFGPGTRLTVT.

The chain employs TRBV7-6 and TRBJ1-3; D is undetermined. The V gene lost 5 bases and the J gene lost 0 bases, with 11 bases spanning the gap. Germline values: CDR1 SGHVS, CDR2 FNYEAQ. The CDR3 runs 15 residues. The CDR3 is CASSPRSGSGNTIYF. In nucleotides, the CDR3 is TGTGCCAGCAGCCCTCGATCGGGCTCTGGAAACACCATATATTTT.

Details on this clone: This sample includes further DNA sequences coding for the same CDR3. This chain links TRBV14 with TRBJ1-2; TRBD1 is a possible D gene (5 bases). Looked up from germline, CDR1 is SGHDN and CDR2 is FVKESK. V gave up 2 bases and J gave up 7 bases, with 11 bases separating them. The CDR3 is 13 amino acids. In DNA, the CDR3 is TGTGCCAGCAGCCAATCTCGGGGCTCTGGCTACACCTTC. Residues: CASSQSRGSGYTF.

The CDR3 is CASRAAGARNEQFF. CDR3 DNA: TGTGCCAGCAGGGCAGCGGGAGCTCGGAATGAGCAGTTCTTC. The V gene is TRBV9, the J gene TRBJ2-1, with 8 bases fitting TRBD2. J was trimmed by 7 bases and V by 5 bases; bases with no gene match: 8. The CDR3 runs 14 residues. The germline gives CDR1 SGDLS, CDR2 YYNGEE.

The chain couples TRBV30 to TRBJ2-3; D call uncertain. The V end was cut by 3 bases, the J end by 0 bases, with 16 bases between. Looked up from germline, CDR1 is GTSNPN and CDR2 is SVGIG (reference sequence). The CDR3 has 16 amino acids. This chain's CDR3 is CAWSLGGAPSTDTQYF. As DNA, the CDR3 is TGTGCCTGGAGCCTTGGCGGAGCGCCAAGCACAGATACGCAGTATTTT.

This clone came up a few times. V gene TRBV9 combines with J gene TRBJ1-4; D is unclear. V dropped 4 bases and J dropped 7 bases, with 5 bases sitting between them. The CDR3 spans 11 residues. Germline assignment: CDR1 SGDLS and CDR2 YYNGEE. In nucleotides, the CDR3 is TGTGCCAGCAGCTCCAGTGAAAAACTGTTTTTT. It is translated as CASSSSEKLFF.

V gene TRBV6-5 combines with J gene TRBJ1-2, with D perhaps matching TRBD1 (6 bases). V shed 2 bases and J shed 4 bases, with 11 bases lying between them. The CDR3 covers 14 residues. Germline loops: CDR1 MNHEY, CDR2 SVGAGI. The CDR3, as DNA: TGTGCCAGCAGTTACGGGGGGCCAGGCTATGGCTACACCTTC. Encoded protein: CASSYGGPGYGYTF.

This clone was found a few times. This chain uses TRBV7-9 with TRBJ1-2; 9 bases are shared with TRBD1. V dropped 5 bases and J dropped 3; count of bases not matched to a gene: 4. The germline gives CDR1 SEHNR, CDR2 FQNEAQ (reference sequence). The CDR3 runs to 14 residues. The CDR3 protein is CASSGTGWDYGYTF. Here the CDR3 DNA reads TGTGCCAGCAGCGGGACAGGGTGGGACTATGGCTACACCTTC.

This clone was detected only a few times. The rearrangement joins TRBV4-2 to TRBJ2-7, with D unresolved. V gave up 2 bases and J gave up 1 base, with 12 bases separating them. In germline, CDR1 is LGHNA, CDR2 YNFKEQ. The CDR3 extends over 15 amino acids. The chain's CDR3 is CASSQLGVDSYEQYF. The CDR3 DNA reads as TGTGCCAGCAGCCAACTCGGAGTTGATTCCTACGAGCAGTACTTC.

The chain recombines TRBV5-1 with TRBJ2-3; D not resolved. The length of the CDR3 is 12 residues. V lost 7 bases to trimming and J lost 1 base, with 7 bases between them. CDR1 and CDR2 from the germline V gene are SGHRS and YFSETQ. The CDR3 bases are TGCGCCAGCCATCAGCGCACAGATACGCAGTATTTT. Amino acid sequence: CASHQRTDTQYF. The variable domain in full, completed from reference TRBV5-1 and TRBJ2-3, reads KAGVTQTPRYLIKTRGQQVTLSCSPISGHRSVSWYQQTPGQGLQFLFEYFSETQRNKGNFPGRFSGRQFSNSRSEMNVSTLELGDSALYLCASHQRTDTQYFGPGTRLTVL.

This rearrangement joins TRBV6-5 to TRBJ1-2; TRBD1 aligns across 11 bases. The trim removed 8 bases at V and 2 bases at J, leaving 4 bases unmatched. The length of the CDR3 is 14 residues. The germline CDR1 and CDR2 sequences are MNHEY and SVGAGI. CDR3 loop: CASGGTGGNYGYTF. For the CDR3, the DNA is TGTGCCAGCGGTGGGACAGGGGGGAACTATGGCTACACCTTC.

The chain links TRBV4-2 to TRBJ2-7, with 14 bases identical to TRBD2. Germline CDR1 reads LGHNA; CDR2 reads YNFKEQ. The length of the CDR3 is 15 residues. With 3 bases clipped from V and 4 bases from J, the junction kept 2 bases outside the gene matches. Here the CDR3 reads CASSHGLAGGYEQYF. The CDR3 region has the DNA TGTGCCAGCAGCCATGGACTAGCGGGAGGTTACGAGCAGTACTTC.

The V and J genes are TRBV4-3 and TRBJ1-2; D gene uncertain. Germline V CDR1 and CDR2: LGHNA, YSLEER. This CDR3 is 16 amino acids long. The V gene lost 0 bases and the J gene lost 1 base, with 12 bases spanning the gap. The CDR3 reads CASSQDFNRNNYGYTF. For the CDR3, the DNA is TGCGCCAGCAGCCAAGATTTTAACAGAAATAACTATGGCTACACCTTC.

The chain carries TRBV18 and TRBJ2-7, with 9 bases that match TRBD1. Germline CDR1 and CDR2: KGHSH and LQKENI. This CDR3 has 13 amino acids. Germline trimming cut 2 bases from V and 5 bases from J; bases unmatched to any gene: 1. For the CDR3, the DNA is TGTGCCAGCTCACCAACAGGGGGCGACGAGCAGTACTTC. It yields the protein CASSPTGGDEQYF.

CDR3 sequence reads: CASSRTSGANVLTF. The DNA of the CDR3 is TGTGCCAGCAGTCGGACCTCTGGGGCCAACGTCCTGACTTTC. V gene TRBV6-6 combines with J gene TRBJ2-6; the D is unclear. The CDR3 covers 14 residues. The germline V gene encodes CDR1 MNHNY and CDR2 SVGAGI (reference sequence). The ends were cut back, 5 bases at V and 0 bases at J, with 5 bases in the middle.

In this sample, this clone turned up once. The chain has TRBV5-3 and TRBJ2-1, with 11 bases lining up with TRBD2. TRBV5-3 belongs to the ORF category, with a function that is uncertain. This CDR3 is built from 18 residues. Losses at the gene ends were 0 bases for V and 6 bases for J; bases not matched to a gene: 11. The CDR3 is CARSLDVLAGEGPNEQFF. CDR3 DNA: TGTGCCAGAAGCTTGGACGTACTAGCGGGAGAAGGGCCCAATGAGCAGTTCTTC.

This clone is medium-sized in the sample. This rearrangement joins TRBV7-9 to TRBJ1-4, with 7 nucleotides matching TRBD1. The J segment lost 5 bases and the V segment lost 0 bases, leaving 0 bases of the junction unmatched. CDR1 SEHNR and CDR2 FQNEAQ come from the germline V gene (reference sequence). The CDR3 consists of 14 residues. The CDR3 DNA reads as TGTGCCAGCAGCTTAGCGGGACAGAATGAAAAACTGTTTTTT. As protein: CASSLAGQNEKLFF. The whole variable domain, filled in from reference TRBV7-9 and TRBJ1-4, reads DTGVSQNPRHKITKRGQNVTFRCDPISEHNRLYWYRQTLGQGPEFLTYFQNEAQLEKSRLLSDRFSAERPKGSFSTLEIQRTEQGDSAMYLCASSLAGQNEKLFFGSGTQLSVL.